This T cell receptor (beta chain) was observed in a study of breast tumors, draining lymph nodes, adjacent tissues. Study-level results: Luminal-like breast cancer showed significantly higher tumor–nontumor repertoire similarity than basal-like. Tumors had less TCR diversity than lymph nodes, more than nontumor tissue. The data were judged consistent with most tumor T cells coming from lymph node and expanding in tumor. That most tumor T cells come from lymph nodes remained unproven.

This CDR3 contains 17 residues. Germline V gene lookup returns CDR1 KGHSH and CDR2 LQKENI. The V and J ends lost 0 bases and 1 base, in that order; junction bases with no gene match: 6. TCRdb called the multiplex PCR reads again in MiXCR, with one record for every CDR3 protein. Of about 130,000 distinct CDR3 sequences in the sample, around 20% were seen once. The lymph nodes were axillary draining lymph nodes from breast cancer patients. In this sample, this clonotype turned up a few times. What it binds is not known. The sequence was obtained from a female donor with breast cancer. Some clones in this sample may be carry-over from other donors' samples. What was sequenced was axillary lymph node tissue. The chain combines TRBV18 with TRBJ2-1; 7 nucleotides line up with TRBD2. Here the CDR3 reads CASSPPRLAVSYNEQFF. The CDR3 coding sequence is TGTGCCAGCTCACCACCCAGACTAGCCGTATCCTACAATGAGCAGTTCTTC.